This TCR beta chain is drawn from a study of naive and memory T cell subsets. In germline, CDR1 is SGHRS, CDR2 YFSETQ. The CDR3 has 14 residues. The V gene lost 6 bases and the J gene lost 4 bases, with 15 bases spanning the gap. An oligonucleotide containing a UMI was ligated to the 3' end of TCR cDNA. RNA was extracted from 2 to 2.5 ml of whole blood of healthy adults. Ligated cDNA underwent four rounds of PCR with nested alpha and beta constant region primers and SP2. MiXCR, run by TCRdb on the 5' RACE reads, gives a single entry per CDR3 protein. The sample lists more than 55,000 distinct CDR3 sequences, about 8.3% occurring once.

V and J are TRBV5-1 and TRBJ2-3, with D uncertain. This TCR came from a female donor in good health. CDR3 coding DNA: TGCGCCAGCACGGTTACGTGGTGGTCAGATACGCAGTATTTT. This sequence encodes CASTVTWWSDTQYF.